This T cell receptor beta chain was captured by sequencing in a study of PD-1 blockade in mismatch repair-deficient tumors. This table comes from immunoSEQ multiplex PCR, and its TCRdb copy is limited to in-frame clones, with some not included. The data show approximately 130,000 clones, roughly 86% seen once. All patients were mismatch repair deficient, assessed by either PCR or immunohistochemistry. Trimming took off 0 bases at V and 4 bases at J, with 10 bases between the two ends. The CDR3 is 15 amino acids. Germline CDR1 reads SGDLS; CDR2 reads YYNGEE. Sequences were derived from peripheral blood, sampled 44 weeks after starting pembrolizumab. The TCR sequence derives from an adult with mismatch repair-deficient cancer. The chain couples TRBV9 to TRBJ2-2, with a weak D call TRBD2 (5 bases). The CDR3 sequence is CASSVAGEPTGELFF. The CDR3 nucleotides read TGTGCCAGCAGCGTAGCCGGGGAACCCACCGGGGAGCTGTTTTTT. The full variable domain, with the rest looked up from reference TRBV9 and TRBJ2-2, is DSGVTQTPKHLITATGQRVTLRCSPRSGDLSVYWYQQSLDQGLQFLIQYYNGEERAKGNILERFSAQQFPDLHSELNLSSLELGDSALYFCASSVAGEPTGELFFGEGSRLTVL.